This T cell receptor beta chain was documented in a study of response to subunit inactivated influenza vaccine. TCRdb reanalysed the RT-PCR reads using MiXCR and keeps one entry per CDR3 protein. Found here are 300,000 to 350,000 distinct CDR3 sequences, 20% to 25% of them singletons; the top ten hold roughly 10%. A word on this clonotype: Its antigen is unknown. Germline and junction disagree at one end, which may indicate a read error.

Regarding the study as a whole: The authors put forward the suggestion that each seasonal influenza vaccination may bring in only a limited number of new T cells.

CDR3 length: 14 amino acids. Germline V lookup: CDR1 SGHRS, CDR2 YFSETQ. Sequenced here: PBMCs from blood, sampled roughly 20 months after vaccination. The genes are TRBV5-1 and TRBJ1-1, with 8 bases matching TRBD1. The origin of this receptor is a man between 50 and 75 years old who received an inactivated influenza vaccine. As DNA, the CDR3 is TGCGCCAGCAGCCCAACCCACCCGACAGGGGTCTCCTCCTTT. Translating gives CASSPTHPTGVSSF.